This TCR beta chain was recovered during a study of cytomegalovirus exposure and HLA in healthy donors. This clone occurred a few times. Vbeta (60) and Jbeta (13) primers were used in the PCR. Only in-frame clones appear in the TCRdb table, and some are missing; sequencing was by immunoSEQ multiplex PCR. The sample records roughly 130,000 clones, 80% being singletons. V lost 2 bases to trimming and J lost 4 bases, with 17 bases between them. Germline CDR1 SGHNT, CDR2 YENEEA. The CDR3 has 16 residues. The chain is built from TRBV11-3 and TRBJ1-1; D unresolved. Sequencing was carried out using PBMCs. The receptor was derived from a man aged 30-40 years in good health and CMV-seronegative. CDR3 nucleotides: TGTGCCAGCAGCTTACGGACTCCTACTGGAGTCACTGAAGCTTTCTTT. Translation: CASSLRTPTGVTEAFF.